This T cell receptor (beta chain) was identified in a study of blood T cell repertoires in COVID-19. CDR1 is SGHNT, CDR2 YYREEE, per germline (reference sequence). The length of the CDR3 is 16 residues. V lost 4 bases and J lost 5, with 22 bases in between. TCRdb's table, derived via immunoSEQ multiplex PCR, lists solely in-frame clones and lacks some. Here the sample spans 200,000 to 250,000 clones, around 90% being singletons. V and J are TRBV5-4 and TRBJ2-7, with D possibly matching TRBD2 (5 bases). The sequenced material came from peripheral blood. This receptor was identified in a man older than 75 with acute or convalescent COVID-19. CDR3 in DNA: TGTGCCAGCAGCCCCGAGGGCCAGGTGAGGCCCCACGAGCAGTACTTC. It translates to CASSPEGQVRPHEQYF.